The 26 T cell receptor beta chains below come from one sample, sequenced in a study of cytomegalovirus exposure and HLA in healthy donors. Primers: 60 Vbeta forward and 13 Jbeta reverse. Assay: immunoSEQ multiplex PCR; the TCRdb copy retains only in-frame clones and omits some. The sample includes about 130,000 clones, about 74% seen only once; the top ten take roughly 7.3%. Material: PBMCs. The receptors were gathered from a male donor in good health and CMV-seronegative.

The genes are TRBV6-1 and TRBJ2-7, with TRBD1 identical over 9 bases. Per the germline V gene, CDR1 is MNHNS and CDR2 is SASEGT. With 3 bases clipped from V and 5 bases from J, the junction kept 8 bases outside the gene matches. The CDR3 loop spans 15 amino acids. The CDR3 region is CASSERTGGYNEQYF. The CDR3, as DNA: TGTGCCAGCAGTGAGCGTACAGGGGGCTACAACGAGCAGTACTTC.

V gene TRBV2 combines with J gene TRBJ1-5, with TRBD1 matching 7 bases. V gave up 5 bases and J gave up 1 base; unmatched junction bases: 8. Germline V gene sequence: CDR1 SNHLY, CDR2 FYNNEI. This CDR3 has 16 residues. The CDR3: CASSQGQWGSNQPQHF. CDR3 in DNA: TGTGCCAGCAGTCAGGGACAGTGGGGGAGCAATCAGCCCCAGCATTTT.

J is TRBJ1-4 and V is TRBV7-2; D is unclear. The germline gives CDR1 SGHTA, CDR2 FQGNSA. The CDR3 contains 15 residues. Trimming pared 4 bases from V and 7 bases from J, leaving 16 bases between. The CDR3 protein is CASSSRHLFGEKLFF. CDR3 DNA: TGTGCCAGCAGCTCCCGACATCTCTTTGGTGAAAAACTGTTTTTT.

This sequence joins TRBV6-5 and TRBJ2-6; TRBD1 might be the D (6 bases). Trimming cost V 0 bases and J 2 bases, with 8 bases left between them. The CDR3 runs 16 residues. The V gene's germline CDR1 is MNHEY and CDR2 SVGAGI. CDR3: CASSYSQGAGANVLTF. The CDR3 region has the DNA TGTGCCAGCAGTTACTCACAGGGAGCTGGGGCCAACGTCCTGACTTTC.

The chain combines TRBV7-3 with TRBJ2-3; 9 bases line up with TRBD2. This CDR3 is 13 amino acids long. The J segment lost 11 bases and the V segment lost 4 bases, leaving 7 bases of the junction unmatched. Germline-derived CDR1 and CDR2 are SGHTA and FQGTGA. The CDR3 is CASSSQTSGEQYF. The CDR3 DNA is TGTGCCAGCAGCTCGCAGACTAGCGGAGAGCAGTATTTT.

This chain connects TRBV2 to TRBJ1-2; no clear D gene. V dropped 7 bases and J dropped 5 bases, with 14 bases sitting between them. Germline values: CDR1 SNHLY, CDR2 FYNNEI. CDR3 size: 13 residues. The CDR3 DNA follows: TGTGCCAGCACTGTCGGCGGATTGTATGGCTACACCTTC. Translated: CASTVGGLYGYTF. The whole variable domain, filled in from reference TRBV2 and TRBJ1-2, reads EPEVTQTPSHQVTQMGQEVILRCVPISNHLYFYWYRQILGQKVEFLVSFYNNEISEKSEIFDDQFSVERPDGSNFTLKIRSTKLEDSAMYFCASTVGGLYGYTFGSGTRLTVV.

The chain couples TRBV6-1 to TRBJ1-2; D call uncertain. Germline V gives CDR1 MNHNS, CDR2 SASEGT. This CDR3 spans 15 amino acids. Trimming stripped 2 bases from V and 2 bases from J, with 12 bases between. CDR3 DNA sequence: TGTGCCAGCAGTGAACTCGTTAGCCCAAACTATGGCTACACCTTC. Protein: CASSELVSPNYGYTF.

For the CDR3, the DNA is TGTGCTAGTGGTTTGCTGGCCGGGACAGGGGTCTACAATGAGCAGTTCTTC. Residues: CASGLLAGTGVYNEQFF. The gene calls are TRBV12-5 and TRBJ2-1, with 10 nucleotides matching TRBD1. Trimming at V came to 2 bases and at J to 3 bases, leaving 7 bases not matched to a gene. The CDR3 has 17 residues. Germline V lookup: CDR1 LGHNT, CDR2 FRNRAP.

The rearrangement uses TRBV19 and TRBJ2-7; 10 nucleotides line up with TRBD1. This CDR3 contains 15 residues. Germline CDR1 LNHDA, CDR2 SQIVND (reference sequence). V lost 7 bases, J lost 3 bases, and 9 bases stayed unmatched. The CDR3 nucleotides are TGTGCCAGTAAATATTCCGGGACAGGGGACTACGAGCAGTACTTC. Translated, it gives CASKYSGTGDYEQYF.

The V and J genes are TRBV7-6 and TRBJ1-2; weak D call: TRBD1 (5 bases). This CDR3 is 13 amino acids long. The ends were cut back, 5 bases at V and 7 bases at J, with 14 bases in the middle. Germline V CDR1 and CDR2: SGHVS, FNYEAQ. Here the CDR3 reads CASSPDSYTGYTF. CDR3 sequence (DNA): TGTGCCAGCAGCCCAGACAGCTATACTGGCTACACCTTC.

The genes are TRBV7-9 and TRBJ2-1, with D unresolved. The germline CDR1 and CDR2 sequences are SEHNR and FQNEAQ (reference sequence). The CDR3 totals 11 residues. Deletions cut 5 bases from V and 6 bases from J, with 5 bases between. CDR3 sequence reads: CASSPGNEQFF. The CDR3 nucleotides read TGTGCCAGCAGCCCCGGCAATGAGCAGTTCTTC.

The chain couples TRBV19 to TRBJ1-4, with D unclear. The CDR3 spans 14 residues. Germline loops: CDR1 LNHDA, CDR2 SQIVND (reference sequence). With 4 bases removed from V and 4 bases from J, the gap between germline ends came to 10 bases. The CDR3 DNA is TGTGCCAGTAGTAGGCGGTCGGTTAATGAAAAACTGTTTTTT. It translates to CASSRRSVNEKLFF.

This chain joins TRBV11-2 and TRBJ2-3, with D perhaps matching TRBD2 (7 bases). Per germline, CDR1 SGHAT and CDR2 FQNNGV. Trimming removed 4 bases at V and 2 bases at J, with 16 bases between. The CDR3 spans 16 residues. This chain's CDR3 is CASSSWGGGPTDTQYF. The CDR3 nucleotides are TGTGCCAGCAGCTCGTGGGGCGGGGGCCCCACAGATACGCAGTATTTT.

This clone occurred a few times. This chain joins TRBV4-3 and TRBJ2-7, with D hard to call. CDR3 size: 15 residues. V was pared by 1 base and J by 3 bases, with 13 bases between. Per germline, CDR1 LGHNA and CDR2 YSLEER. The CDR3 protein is CASSQGSTSGYEQYF. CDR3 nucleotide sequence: TGCGCCAGCAGCCAAGGGAGTACTTCCGGCTACGAGCAGTACTTC.

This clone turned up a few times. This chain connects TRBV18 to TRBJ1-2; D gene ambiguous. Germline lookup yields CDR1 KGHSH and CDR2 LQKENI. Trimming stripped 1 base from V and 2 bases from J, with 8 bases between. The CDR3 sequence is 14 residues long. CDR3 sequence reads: CASSPLAGNYGYTF. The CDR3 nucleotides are TGTGCCAGCTCACCACTAGCCGGGAACTATGGCTACACCTTC.

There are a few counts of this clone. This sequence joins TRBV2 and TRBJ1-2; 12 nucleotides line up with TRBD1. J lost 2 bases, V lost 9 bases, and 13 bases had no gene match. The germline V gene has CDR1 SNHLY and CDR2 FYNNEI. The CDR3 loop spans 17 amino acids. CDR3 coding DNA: TGTGCCAGTTTGTCGGGACAGGGGGCAGAGACGAACTATGGCTACACCTTC. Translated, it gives CASLSGQGAETNYGYTF.

The CDR3 DNA is TGTGCCAGCAGCTTAGCGCTTGACGGGGTAGCGACCTACGAGCAGTACTTC. Translating gives CASSLALDGVATYEQYF. This rearrangement joins TRBV7-2 to TRBJ2-7, with D perhaps matching TRBD2 (5 bases). The CDR3 loop spans 17 amino acids. From germline, CDR1 is SGHTA and CDR2 FQGNSA. V shed 0 bases and J shed 2 bases, with 17 bases lying between them.

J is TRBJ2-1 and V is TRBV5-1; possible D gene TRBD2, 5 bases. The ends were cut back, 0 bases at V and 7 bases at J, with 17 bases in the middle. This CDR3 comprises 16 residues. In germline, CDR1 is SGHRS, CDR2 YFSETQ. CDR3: CASSLEGVGVRNEQFF. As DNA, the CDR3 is TGCGCCAGCAGCTTGGAGGGCGTGGGAGTGAGGAATGAGCAGTTCTTC.

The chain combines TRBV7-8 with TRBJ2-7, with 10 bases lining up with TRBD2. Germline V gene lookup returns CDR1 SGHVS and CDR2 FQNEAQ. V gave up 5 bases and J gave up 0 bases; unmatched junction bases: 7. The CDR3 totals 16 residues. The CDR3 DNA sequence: TGTGCCAGCAGCATATGGACTAGCGGAGCCTCCTACGAGCAGTACTTC. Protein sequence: CASSIWTSGASYEQYF.

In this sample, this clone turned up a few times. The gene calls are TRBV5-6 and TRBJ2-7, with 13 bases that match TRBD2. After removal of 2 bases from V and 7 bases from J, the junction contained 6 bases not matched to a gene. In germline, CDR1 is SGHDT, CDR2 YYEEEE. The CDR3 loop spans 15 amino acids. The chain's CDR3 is CASSLGLAGVREQYF. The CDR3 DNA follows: TGTGCCAGCAGCTTAGGACTAGCGGGAGTTAGGGAGCAGTACTTC.

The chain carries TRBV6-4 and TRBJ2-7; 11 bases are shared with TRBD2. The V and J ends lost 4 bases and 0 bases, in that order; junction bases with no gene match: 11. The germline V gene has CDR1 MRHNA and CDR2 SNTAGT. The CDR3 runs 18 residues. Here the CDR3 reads CASSGASGRLRDSYEQYF. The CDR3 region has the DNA TGTGCCAGCAGTGGTGCTAGCGGGAGGCTCCGGGACTCCTACGAGCAGTACTTC.

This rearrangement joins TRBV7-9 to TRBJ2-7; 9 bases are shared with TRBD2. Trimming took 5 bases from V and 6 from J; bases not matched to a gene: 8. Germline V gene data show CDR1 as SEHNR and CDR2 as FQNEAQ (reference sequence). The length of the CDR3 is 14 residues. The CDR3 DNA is TGTGCCAGCAGCCAGCGGCGGGGGGGCCTCGAGCAGTACTTC. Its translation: CASSQRRGGLEQYF.

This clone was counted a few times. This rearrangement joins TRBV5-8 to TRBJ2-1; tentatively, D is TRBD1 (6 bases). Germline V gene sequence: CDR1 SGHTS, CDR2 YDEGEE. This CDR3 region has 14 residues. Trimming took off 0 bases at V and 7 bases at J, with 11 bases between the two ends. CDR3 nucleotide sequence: TGTGCCAGCAGCTTGGACAGGGTCGGGAATGAGCAGTTCTTC. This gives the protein CASSLDRVGNEQFF.

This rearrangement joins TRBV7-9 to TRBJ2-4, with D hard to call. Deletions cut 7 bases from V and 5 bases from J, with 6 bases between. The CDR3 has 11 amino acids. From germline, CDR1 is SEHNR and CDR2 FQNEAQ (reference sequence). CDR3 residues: CASTMENIQYF. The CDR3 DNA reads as TGTGCCAGCACTATGGAAAACATTCAGTACTTC. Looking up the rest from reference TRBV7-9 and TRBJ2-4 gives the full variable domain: DTGVSQNPRHKITKRGQNVTFRCDPISEHNRLYWYRQTLGQGPEFLTYFQNEAQLEKSRLLSDRFSAERPKGSFSTLEIQRTEQGDSAMYLCASTMENIQYFGAGTRLSVL.

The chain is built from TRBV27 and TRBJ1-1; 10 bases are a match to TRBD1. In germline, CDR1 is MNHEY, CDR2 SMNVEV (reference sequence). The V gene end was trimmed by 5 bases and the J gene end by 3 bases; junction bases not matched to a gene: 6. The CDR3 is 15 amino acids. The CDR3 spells CASSPRQGADTEAFF. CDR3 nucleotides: TGTGCCAGCAGTCCAAGACAGGGGGCAGACACTGAAGCTTTCTTT.

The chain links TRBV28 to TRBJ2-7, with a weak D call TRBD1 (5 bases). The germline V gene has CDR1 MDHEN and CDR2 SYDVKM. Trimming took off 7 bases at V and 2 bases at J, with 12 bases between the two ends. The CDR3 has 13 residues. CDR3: CASNLTETYEQYF. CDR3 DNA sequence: TGTGCCAGCAACCTGACAGAGACCTACGAGCAGTACTTC.